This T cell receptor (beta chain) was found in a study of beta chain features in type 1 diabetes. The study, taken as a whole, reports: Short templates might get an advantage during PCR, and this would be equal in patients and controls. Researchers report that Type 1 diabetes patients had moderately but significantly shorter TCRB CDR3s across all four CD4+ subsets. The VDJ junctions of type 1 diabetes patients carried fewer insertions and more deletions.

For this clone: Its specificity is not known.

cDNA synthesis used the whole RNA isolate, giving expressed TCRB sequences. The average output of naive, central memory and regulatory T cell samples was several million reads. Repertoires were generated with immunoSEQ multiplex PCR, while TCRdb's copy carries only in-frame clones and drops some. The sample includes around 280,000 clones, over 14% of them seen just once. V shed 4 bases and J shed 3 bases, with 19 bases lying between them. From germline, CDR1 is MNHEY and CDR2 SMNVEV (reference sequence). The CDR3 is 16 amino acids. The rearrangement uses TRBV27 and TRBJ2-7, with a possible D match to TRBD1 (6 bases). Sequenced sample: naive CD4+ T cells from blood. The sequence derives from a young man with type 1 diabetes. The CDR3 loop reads CASSSRTGSKYYEQYF. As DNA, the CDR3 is TGTGCCAGCAGTTCCCGAACAGGGAGTAAGTACTACGAGCAGTACTTC.